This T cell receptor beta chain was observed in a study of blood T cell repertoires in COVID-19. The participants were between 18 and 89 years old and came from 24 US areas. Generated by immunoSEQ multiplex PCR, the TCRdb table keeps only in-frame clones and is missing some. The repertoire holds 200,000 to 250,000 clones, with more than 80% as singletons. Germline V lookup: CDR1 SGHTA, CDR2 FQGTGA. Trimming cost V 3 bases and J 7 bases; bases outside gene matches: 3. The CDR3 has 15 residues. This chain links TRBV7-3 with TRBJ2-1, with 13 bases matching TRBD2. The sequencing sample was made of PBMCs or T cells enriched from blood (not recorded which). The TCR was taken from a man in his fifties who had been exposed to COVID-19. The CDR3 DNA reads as TGTGCCAGCAGCTTCGGACTAGCGGGGGTTAATGAGCAGTTCTTC. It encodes CASSFGLAGVNEQFF.